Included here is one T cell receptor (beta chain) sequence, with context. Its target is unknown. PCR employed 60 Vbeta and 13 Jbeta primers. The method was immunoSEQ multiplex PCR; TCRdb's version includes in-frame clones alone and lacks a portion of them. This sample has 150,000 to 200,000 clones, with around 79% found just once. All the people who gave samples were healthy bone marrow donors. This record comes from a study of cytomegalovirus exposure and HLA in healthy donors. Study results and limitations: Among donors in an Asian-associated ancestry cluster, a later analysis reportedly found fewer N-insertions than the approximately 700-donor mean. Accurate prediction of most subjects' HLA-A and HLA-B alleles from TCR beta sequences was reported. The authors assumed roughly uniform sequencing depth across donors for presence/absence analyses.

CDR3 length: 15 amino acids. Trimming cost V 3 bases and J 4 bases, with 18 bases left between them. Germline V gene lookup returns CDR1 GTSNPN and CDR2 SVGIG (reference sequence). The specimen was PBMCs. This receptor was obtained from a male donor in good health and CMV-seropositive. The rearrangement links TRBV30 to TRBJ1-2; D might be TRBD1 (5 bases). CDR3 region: CAWSLKPGTVYGYTF. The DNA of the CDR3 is TGTGCCTGGAGCCTCAAGCCCGGGACTGTCTATGGCTACACCTTC.